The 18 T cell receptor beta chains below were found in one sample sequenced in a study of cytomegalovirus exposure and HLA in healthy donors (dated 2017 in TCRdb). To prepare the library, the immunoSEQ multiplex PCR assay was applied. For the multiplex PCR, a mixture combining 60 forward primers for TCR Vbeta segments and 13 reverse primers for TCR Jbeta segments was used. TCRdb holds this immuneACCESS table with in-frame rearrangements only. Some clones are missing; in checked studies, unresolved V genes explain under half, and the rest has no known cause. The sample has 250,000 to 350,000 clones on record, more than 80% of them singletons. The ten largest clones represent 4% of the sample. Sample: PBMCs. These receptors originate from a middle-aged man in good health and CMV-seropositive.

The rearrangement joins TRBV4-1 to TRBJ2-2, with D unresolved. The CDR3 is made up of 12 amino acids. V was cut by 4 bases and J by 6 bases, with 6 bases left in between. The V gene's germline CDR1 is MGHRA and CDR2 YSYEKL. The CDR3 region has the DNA TGCGCCAGCAGCCTATCGTCCGGGGAGCTGTTTTTT. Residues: CASSLSSGELFF.

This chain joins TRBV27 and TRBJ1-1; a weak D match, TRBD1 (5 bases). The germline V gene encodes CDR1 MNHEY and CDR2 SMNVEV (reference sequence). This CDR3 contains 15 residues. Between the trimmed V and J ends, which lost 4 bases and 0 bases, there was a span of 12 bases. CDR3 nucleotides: TGTGCCAGCAGTTCCCAGGGTCCCATGAACACTGAAGCTTTCTTT. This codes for CASSSQGPMNTEAFF.

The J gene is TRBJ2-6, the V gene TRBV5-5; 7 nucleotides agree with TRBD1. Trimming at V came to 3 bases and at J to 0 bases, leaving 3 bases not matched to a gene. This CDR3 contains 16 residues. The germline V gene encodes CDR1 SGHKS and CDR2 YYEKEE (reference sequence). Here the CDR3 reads CASSYAGGSGANVLTF. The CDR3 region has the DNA TGTGCCAGCAGCTACGCAGGGGGCTCTGGGGCCAACGTCCTGACTTTC. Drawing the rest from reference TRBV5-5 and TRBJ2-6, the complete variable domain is DAGVTQSPTHLIKTRGQQVTLRCSPISGHKSVSWYQQVLGQGPQFIFQYYEKEERGRGNFPDRFSARQFPNYSSELNVNALLLGDSALYLCASSYAGGSGANVLTFGAGSRLTVL.

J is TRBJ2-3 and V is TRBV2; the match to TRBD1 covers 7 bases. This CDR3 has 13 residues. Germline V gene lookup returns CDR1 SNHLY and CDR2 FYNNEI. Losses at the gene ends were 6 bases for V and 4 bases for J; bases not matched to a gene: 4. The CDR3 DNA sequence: TGTGCCAGCAGCCTTACAGGGGCAGATACGCAGTATTTT. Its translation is CASSLTGADTQYF.

CDR3 region: CASASYAGNYGYTF. The CDR3 bases are TGCGCCAGCGCCTCCTACGCAGGGAACTATGGCTACACCTTC. This chain uses TRBV5-1 with TRBJ1-2; perhaps TRBD1 as D (5 bases). The CDR3 totals 14 residues. V dropped 7 bases and J dropped 2 bases, with 15 bases sitting between them. Germline CDR1 and CDR2: SGHRS and YFSETQ.

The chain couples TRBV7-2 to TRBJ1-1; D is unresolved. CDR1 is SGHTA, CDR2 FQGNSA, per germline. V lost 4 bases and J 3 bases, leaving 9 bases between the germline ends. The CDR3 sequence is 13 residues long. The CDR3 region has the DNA TGTGCCAGCAGCTACTTCGGTGACACTGAAGCTTTCTTT. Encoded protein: CASSYFGDTEAFF.

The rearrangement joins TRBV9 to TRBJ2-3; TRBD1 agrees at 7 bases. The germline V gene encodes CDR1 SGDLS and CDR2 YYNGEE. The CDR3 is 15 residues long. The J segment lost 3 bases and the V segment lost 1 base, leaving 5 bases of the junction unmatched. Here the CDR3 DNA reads TGTGCCAGCAGCGTAAACAACAGGGGTACAGATACGCAGTATTTT. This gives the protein CASSVNNRGTDTQYF.

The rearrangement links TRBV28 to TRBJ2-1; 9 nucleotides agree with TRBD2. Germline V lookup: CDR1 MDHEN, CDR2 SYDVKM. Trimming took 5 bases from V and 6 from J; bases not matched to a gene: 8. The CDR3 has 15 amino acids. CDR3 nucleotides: TGTGCCAGCAGTCGACTAGCGGAGGGGGCCAATGAGCAGTTCTTC. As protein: CASSRLAEGANEQFF.

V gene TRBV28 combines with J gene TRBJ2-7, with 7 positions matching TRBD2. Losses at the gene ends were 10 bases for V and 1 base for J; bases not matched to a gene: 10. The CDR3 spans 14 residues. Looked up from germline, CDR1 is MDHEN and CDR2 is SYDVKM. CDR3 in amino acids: CATSGTTLSYEQYF. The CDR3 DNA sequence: TGTGCCACCTCCGGGACTACTCTGTCCTACGAGCAGTACTTC.

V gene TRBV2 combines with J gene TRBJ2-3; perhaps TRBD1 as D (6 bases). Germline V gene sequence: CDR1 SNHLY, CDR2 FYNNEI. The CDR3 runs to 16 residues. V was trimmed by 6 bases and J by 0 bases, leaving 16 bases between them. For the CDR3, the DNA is TGTGCCAGCAGGGCCAATACAGGGATTAGCACAGATACGCAGTATTTT. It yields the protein CASRANTGISTDTQYF.

The CDR3 is CASRDSATQYF. For the CDR3, the DNA is TGTGCCAGCAGAGACTCAGCGACCCAGTACTTC. This chain joins TRBV6-5 and TRBJ2-5; D gene uncertain. Germline CDR1 and CDR2: MNHEY and SVGAGI. The CDR3 consists of 11 residues. Trimming took off 6 bases at V and 7 bases at J, with 9 bases between the two ends.

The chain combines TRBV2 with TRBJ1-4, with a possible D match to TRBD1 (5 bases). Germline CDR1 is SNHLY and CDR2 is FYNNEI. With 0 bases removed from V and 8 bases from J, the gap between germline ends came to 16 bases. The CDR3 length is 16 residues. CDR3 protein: CASSEAISRGREKLFF. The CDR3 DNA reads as TGTGCCAGCAGTGAAGCGATTAGTAGGGGCCGGGAAAAACTGTTTTTT.

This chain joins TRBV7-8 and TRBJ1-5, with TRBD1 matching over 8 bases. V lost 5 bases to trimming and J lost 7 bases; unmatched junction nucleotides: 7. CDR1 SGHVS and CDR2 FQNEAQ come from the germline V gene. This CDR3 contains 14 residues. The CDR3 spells CASSPGTGGQPQHF. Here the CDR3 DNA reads TGTGCCAGCAGCCCTGGGACAGGTGGACAGCCCCAGCATTTT.

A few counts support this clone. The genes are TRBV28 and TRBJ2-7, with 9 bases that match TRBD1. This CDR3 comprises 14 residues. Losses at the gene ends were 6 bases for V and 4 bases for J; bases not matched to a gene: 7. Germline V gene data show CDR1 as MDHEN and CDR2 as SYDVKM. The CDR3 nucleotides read TGTGCCAGCAGAGCGGGACAGGGTGTTTACGAGCAGTACTTC. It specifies CASRAGQGVYEQYF.

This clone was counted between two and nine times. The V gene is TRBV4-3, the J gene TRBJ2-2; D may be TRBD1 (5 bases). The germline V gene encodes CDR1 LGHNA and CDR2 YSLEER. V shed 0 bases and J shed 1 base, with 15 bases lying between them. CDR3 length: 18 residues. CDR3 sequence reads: CASSQDLPVTGNTGELFF. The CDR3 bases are TGCGCCAGCAGCCAAGATCTGCCCGTTACAGGGAACACCGGGGAGCTGTTTTTT.

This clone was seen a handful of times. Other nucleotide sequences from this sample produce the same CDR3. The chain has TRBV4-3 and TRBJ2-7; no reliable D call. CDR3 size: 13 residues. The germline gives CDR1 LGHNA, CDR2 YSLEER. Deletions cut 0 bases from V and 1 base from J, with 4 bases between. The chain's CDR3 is CASSQDRSYEQYF. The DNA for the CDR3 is TGCGCCAGCAGCCAAGATCGGTCCTACGAGCAGTACTTC.

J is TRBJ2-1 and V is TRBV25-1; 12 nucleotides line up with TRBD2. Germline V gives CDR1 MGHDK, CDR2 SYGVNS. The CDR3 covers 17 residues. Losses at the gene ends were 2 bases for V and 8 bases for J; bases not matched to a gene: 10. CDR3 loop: CASSERNGLAGSDEQFF. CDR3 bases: TGTGCCAGCAGTGAAAGAAATGGACTAGCGGGATCCGATGAGCAGTTCTTC.

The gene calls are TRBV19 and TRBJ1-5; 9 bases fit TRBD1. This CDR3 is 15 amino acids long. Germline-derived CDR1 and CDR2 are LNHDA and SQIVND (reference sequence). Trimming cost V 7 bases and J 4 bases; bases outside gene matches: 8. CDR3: CASNRGQGRNQPQHF. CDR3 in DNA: TGTGCCAGTAATCGTGGACAGGGGCGAAATCAGCCCCAGCATTTT. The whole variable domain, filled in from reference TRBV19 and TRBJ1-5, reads DGGITQSPKYLFRKEGQNVTLSCEQNLNHDAMYWYRQDPGQGLRLIYYSQIVNDFQKGDIAEGYSVSREKKESFPLTVTSAQKNPTAFYLCASNRGQGRNQPQHFGDGTRLSIL.